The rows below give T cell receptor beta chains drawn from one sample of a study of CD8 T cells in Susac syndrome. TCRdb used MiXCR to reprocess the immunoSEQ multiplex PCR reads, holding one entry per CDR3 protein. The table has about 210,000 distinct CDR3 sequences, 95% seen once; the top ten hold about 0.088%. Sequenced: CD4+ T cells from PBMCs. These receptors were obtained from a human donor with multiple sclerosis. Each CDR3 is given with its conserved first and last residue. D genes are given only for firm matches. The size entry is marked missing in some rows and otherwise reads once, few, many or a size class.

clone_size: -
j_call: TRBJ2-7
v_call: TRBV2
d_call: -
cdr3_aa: CASGTGLEQYF
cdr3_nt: TGTGCCAGCGGAACGGGGCTTGAGCAGTACTTC

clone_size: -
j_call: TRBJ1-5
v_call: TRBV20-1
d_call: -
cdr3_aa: CSARTVSNQPQHF
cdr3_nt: TGCAGTGCTAGGACAGTTAGCAATCAGCCCCAGCATTTT

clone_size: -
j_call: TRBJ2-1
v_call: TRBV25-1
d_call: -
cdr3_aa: CASSEWTAEQFF
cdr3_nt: TGTGCCAGCAGTGAATGGACAGCAGAGCAGTTCTTC

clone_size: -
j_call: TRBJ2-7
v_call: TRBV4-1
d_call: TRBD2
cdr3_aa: CASSQDRASGSIEQYF
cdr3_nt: TGCGCCAGCAGCCAAGATCGGGCTAGCGGGAGTATCGAGCAGTACTTC

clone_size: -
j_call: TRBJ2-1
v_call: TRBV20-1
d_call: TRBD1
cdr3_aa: CSASTRLQGNEQFF
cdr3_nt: TGCAGTGCTAGTACACGACTACAGGGGAATGAGCAGTTCTTC

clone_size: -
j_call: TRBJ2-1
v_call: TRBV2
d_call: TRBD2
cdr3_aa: CASRTSGRADNEQFF
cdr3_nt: TGTGCCAGCAGGACTAGCGGGAGGGCTGACAATGAGCAGTTCTTC

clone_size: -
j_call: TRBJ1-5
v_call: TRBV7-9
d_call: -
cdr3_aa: CASSITGTRNQPQHF
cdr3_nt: TGTGCCAGCAGCATTACCGGGACCAGAAATCAGCCCCAGCATTTT

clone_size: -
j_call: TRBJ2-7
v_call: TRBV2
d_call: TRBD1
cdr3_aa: CASRTGFYEQYF
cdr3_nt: TGTGCCAGCAGGACAGGGTTCTACGAGCAGTACTTC

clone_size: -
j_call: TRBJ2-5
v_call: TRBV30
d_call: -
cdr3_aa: CAWSVVRDLETQYF
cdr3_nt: TGTGCCTGGAGTGTAGTTAGGGATTTGGAGACCCAGTACTTC

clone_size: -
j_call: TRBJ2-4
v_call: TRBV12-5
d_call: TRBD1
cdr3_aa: CASGQSGQAGKNIQYF
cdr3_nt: TGTGCTAGTGGCCAATCCGGACAGGCAGGCAAAAACATTCAGTACTTC

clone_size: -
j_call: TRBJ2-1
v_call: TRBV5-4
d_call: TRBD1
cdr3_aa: CASSLEGARNEQFF
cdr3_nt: TGTGCCAGCAGCTTGGAGGGGGCTCGGAATGAGCAGTTCTTC

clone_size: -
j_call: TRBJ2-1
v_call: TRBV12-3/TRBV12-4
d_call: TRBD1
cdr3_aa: CASSFRDRGGEQFF
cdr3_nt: TGTGCCAGCAGCTTCAGGGACAGGGGTGGTGAGCAGTTCTTC

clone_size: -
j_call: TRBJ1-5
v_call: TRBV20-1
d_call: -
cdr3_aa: CSARSHSSNQPQHF
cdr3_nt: TGCAGTGCTAGAAGCCATTCTAGCAATCAGCCCCAGCATTTT

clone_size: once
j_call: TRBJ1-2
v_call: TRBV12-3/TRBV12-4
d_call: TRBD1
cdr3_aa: CASSPRDRSGGYTF
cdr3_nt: TGTGCCAGCAGCCCCCGGGACAGGTCGGGCGGCTACACCTTC

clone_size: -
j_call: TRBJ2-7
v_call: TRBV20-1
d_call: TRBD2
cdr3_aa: CSARDRETSGKNEQYF
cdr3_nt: TGCAGTGCTAGAGATCGGGAGACTAGCGGGAAGAATGAGCAGTACTTC

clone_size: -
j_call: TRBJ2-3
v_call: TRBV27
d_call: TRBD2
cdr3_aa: CASSLDPLAGPRRDTQYF
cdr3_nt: TGTGCCAGCAGTCTGGATCCCTTAGCGGGACCGCGTAGAGATACGCAGTATTTT

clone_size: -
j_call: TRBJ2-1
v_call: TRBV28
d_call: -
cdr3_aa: CASSLPQRSAYNEQFF
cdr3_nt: TGTGCCAGCAGTTTACCTCAGCGGAGTGCCTACAATGAGCAGTTCTTC

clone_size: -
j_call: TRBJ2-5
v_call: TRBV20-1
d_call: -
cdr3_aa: CSARGRFQETQYF
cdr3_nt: TGCAGTGCTAGGGGGCGGTTCCAAGAGACCCAGTACTTC

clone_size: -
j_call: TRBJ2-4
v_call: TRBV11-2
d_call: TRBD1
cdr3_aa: CASSLILSGTEAKNIQYF
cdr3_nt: TGTGCCAGCAGCCTCATCCTTTCCGGGACAGAAGCCAAAAACATTCAGTACTTC

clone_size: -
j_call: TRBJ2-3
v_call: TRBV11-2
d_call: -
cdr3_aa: CASSTHDTQYF
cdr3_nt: TGTGCCAGCAGCACCCATGATACGCAGTATTTT

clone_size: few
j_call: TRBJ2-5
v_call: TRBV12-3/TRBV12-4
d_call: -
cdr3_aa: CASSFRGQETQYF
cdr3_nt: TGTGCCAGCAGTTTCAGGGGCCAAGAGACCCAGTACTTC

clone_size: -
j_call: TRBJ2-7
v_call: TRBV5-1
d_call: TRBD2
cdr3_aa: CASRVTSGSPSEQYF
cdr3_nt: TGCGCCAGCAGAGTTACTAGCGGGAGCCCGAGCGAGCAGTACTTC

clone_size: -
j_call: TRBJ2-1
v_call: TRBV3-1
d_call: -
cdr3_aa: CASSQLGRMHEQFF
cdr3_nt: TGTGCCAGCAGCCAACTCGGGAGAATGCATGAGCAGTTCTTC

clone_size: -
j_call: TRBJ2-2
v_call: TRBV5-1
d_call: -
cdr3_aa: CASSLSVRGANTGELFF
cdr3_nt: TGCGCCAGCAGCTTGAGTGTCAGGGGCGCGAACACCGGGGAGCTGTTTTTT

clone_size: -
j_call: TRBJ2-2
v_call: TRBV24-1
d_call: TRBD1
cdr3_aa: CATSDGTVNTGELFF
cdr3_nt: TGTGCCACCAGTGATGGGACAGTGAACACCGGGGAGCTGTTTTTT

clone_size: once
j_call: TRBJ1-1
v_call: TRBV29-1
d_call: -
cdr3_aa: CSVRENPLSEAFF
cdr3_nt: TGCAGCGTCCGCGAGAATCCACTTTCTGAAGCTTTCTTT

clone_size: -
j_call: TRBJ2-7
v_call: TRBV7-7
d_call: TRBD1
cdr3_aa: CASSPTGSIGEQYF
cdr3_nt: TGTGCTAGCAGCCCGACAGGGTCAATCGGGGAGCAGTACTTC

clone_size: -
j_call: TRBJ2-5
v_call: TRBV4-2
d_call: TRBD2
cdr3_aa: CASSQGGDSGALVTQYF
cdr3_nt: TGTGCCAGCAGCCAGGGTGGAGATAGCGGGGCCCTAGTGACCCAGTACTTC

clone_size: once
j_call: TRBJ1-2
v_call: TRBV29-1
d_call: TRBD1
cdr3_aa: CSVARTGNGYTF
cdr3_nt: TGCAGCGTGGCCCGGACAGGGAATGGCTACACCTTC

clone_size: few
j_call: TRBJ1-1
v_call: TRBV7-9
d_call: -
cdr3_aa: CASSPGTRSGTQAFF
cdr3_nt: TGTGCCAGCAGCCCGGGGACAAGGTCCGGGACTCAAGCTTTCTTT

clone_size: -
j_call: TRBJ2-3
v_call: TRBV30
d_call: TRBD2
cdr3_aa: CAWSVRTSGYGADTQYF
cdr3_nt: TGTGCCTGGAGTGTTAGGACTAGCGGCTACGGGGCAGATACGCAGTATTTT

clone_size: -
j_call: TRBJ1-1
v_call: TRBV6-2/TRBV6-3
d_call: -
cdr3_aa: CASSYSSGGPRTEAFF
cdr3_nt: TGTGCCAGCAGTTACTCGTCGGGGGGCCCGCGGACTGAAGCTTTCTTT

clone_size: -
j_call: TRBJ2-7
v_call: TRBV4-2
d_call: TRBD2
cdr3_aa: CASSQELASGRLEQYF
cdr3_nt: TGTGCCAGCAGCCAAGAGCTAGCTAGCGGGAGGCTCGAGCAGTACTTC

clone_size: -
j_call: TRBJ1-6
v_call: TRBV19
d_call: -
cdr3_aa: CASSGNSPLHF
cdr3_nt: TGTGCCAGTAGTGGTAATTCACCCCTCCACTTT

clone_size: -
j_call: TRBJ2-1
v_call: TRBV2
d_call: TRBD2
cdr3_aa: CAGSSGSYNEQFF
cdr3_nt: TGTGCCGGATCTAGCGGGAGTTACAATGAGCAGTTCTTC

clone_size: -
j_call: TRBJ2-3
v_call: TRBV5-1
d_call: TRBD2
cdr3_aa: CASSSLTSGTRPDTQYF
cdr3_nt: TGCGCCAGCAGCTCCCTGACTAGCGGGACCCGTCCCGATACGCAGTATTTT

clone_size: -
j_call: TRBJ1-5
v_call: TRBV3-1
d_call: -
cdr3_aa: CASSQGNGQPQHF
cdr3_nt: TGTGCCAGCAGCCAAGGAAATGGCCAGCCCCAGCATTTT

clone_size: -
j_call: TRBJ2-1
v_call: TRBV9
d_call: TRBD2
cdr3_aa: CASSVELAGTSEQFF
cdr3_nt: TGTGCCAGCAGCGTAGAGCTAGCGGGGACCAGTGAGCAGTTCTTC

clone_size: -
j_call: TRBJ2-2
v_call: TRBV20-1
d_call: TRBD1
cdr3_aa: CSARGGTGNTGELFF
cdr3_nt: TGCAGTGCTAGAGGAGGGACAGGGAACACCGGGGAGCTGTTTTTT

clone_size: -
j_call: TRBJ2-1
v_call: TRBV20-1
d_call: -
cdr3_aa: CSARDGSRAVGRYNEQFF
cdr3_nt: TGCAGTGCTAGAGATGGTTCTCGAGCGGTCGGGCGCTACAATGAGCAGTTCTTC

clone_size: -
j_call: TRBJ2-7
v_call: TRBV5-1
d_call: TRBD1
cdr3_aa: CASSWGQGYSYEQYF
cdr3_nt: TGCGCCAGCAGCTGGGGACAGGGTTACTCCTACGAGCAGTACTTC

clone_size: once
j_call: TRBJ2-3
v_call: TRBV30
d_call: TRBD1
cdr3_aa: CAWSVPTGQGADTQYF
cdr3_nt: TGTGCCTGGAGTGTACCGACTGGACAGGGGGCAGATACGCAGTATTTT

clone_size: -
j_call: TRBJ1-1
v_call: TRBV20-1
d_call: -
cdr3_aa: CSARDVRLHTEAFF
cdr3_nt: TGCAGTGCTAGAGATGTACGGCTGCACACTGAAGCTTTCTTT

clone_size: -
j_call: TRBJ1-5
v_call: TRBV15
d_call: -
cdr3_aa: CATSRDRNQPQHF
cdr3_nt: TGTGCCACCAGCAGAGACAGGAATCAGCCCCAGCATTTT

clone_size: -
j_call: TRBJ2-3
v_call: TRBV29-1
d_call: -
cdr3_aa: CSVVVAAGSTDTQYF
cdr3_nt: TGCAGCGTTGTTGTGGCAGCCGGTAGCACAGATACGCAGTATTTT

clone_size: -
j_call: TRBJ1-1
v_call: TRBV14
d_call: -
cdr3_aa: CASSRLSSGLLSTEAFF
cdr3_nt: TGTGCCAGCAGCCGTCTATCATCAGGACTGTTGAGCACTGAAGCTTTCTTT

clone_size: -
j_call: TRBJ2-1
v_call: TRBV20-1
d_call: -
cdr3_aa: CSARVVAEQFF
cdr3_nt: TGCAGTGCTAGAGTCGTGGCTGAGCAGTTCTTC

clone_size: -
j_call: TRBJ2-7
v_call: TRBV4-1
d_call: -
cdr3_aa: CASSQVTVVDEQYF
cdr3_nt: TGCGCCAGCAGCCAAGTTACCGTTGTGGACGAGCAGTACTTC

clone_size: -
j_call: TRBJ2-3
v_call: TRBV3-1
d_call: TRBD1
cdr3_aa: CASSFDQGASTDTQYF
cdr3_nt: TGTGCCAGCAGCTTCGATCAGGGGGCTTCCACAGATACGCAGTATTTT

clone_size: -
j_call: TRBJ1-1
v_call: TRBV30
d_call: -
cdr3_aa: CAWSRSDTEAFF
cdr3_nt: TGTGCCTGGAGTAGGAGCGACACTGAAGCTTTCTTT

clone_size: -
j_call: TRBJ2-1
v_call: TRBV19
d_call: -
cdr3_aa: CASSIIPLGNEQFF
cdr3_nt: TGTGCCAGTAGTATCATCCCCTTAGGAAATGAGCAGTTCTTC